This T cell receptor beta chain was identified in a study of OX40 agonist ivuxolimab in advanced cancers. About the research overall: With ivuxolimab, an agonistic anti-OX40 (CD134) antibody, patients were treated.

Produced via immunoSEQ multiplex PCR; TCRdb's table is partial and in-frame only. The sample has 55,000 to 65,000 clones; over 75% are singletons. Germline lookup yields CDR1 SGHTA and CDR2 FQGTGA. V was clipped by 2 bases and J by 6 bases, with 12 bases between them. The CDR3 sequence is 14 residues long. Details on this clone: Its antigen remains unidentified.

Points from the study as a whole: Expanded peripheral T cell antigen specificity was not determined. Partial responders at 0.1-3.0 mg/kg showed near-lowest clonal expansion.

The chain combines TRBV7-3 with TRBJ2-3; D is unclear. The source material was CD4+ or CD8+ T cells sorted from blood, sampled in a trial of the OX40 agonist ivuxolimab. The sequence was collected from an adult with an advanced solid tumor such as melanoma, head and neck, liver or kidney cancer. The CDR3 is CASSLLVGSDTQYF. The CDR3 DNA reads as TGTGCCAGCAGCTTACTAGTTGGGTCGGATACGCAGTATTTT. Together with reference TRBV7-3 and TRBJ2-3, the CDR3 gives the full variable domain: GAGVSQTPSNKVTEKGKYVELRCDPISGHTALYWYRQSLGQGPEFLIYFQGTGAADDSGLPNDRFFAVRPEGSVSTLKIQRTERGDSAVYLCASSLLVGSDTQYFGPGTRLTVL.